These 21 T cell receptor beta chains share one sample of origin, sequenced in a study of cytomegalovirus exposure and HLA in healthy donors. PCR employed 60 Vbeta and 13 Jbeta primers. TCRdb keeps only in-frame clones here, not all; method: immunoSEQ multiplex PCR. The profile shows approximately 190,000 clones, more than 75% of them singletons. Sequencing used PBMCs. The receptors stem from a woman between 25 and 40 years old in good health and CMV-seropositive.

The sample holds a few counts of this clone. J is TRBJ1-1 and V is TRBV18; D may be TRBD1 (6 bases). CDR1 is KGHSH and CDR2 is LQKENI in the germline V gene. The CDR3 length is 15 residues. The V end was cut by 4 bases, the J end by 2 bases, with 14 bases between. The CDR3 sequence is CASSLLADSNTEAFF. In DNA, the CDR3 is TGTGCCAGCTCACTGCTAGCGGACAGTAACACTGAAGCTTTCTTT.

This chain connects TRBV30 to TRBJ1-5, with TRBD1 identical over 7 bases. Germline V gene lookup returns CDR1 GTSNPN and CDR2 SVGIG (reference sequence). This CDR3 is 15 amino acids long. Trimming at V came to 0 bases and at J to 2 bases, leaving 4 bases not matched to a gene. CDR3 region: CAWSVRQGGNQPQHF. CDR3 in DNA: TGTGCCTGGAGTGTACGACAGGGAGGCAATCAGCCCCAGCATTTT.

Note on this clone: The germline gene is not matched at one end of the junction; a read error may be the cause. The CDR3 loop is CSSRTQGGYGYTF. CDR3 in DNA: TGTTCCAGCAGAACTCAGGGCGGATATGGCTACACCTTC. The V call is TRBV7-9, the J call TRBJ1-2; the D gene is possibly TRBD1 (5 bases). CDR1 is SEHNR and CDR2 is FQNEAQ in the germline V gene (reference sequence). This CDR3 contains 13 residues.

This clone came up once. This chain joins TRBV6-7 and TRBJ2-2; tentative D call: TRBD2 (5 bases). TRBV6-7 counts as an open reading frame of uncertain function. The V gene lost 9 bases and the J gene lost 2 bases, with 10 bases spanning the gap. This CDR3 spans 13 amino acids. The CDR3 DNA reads TGTGCCAGATCGGGAACTAACACCGGGGAGCTGTTTTTT. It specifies CARSGTNTGELFF.

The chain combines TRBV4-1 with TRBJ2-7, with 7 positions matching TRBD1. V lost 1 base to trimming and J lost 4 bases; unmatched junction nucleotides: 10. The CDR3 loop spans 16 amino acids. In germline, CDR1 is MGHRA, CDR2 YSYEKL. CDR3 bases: TGCGCCAGCAGCCAAGTTCCAGGGGGTCTAGGGTACGAGCAGTACTTC. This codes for CASSQVPGGLGYEQYF.

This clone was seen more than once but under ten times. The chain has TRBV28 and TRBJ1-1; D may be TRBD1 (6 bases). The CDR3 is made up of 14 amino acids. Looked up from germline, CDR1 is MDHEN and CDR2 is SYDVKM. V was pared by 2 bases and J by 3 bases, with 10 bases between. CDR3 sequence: CASSLGGAYTEAFF. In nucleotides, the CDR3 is TGTGCCAGCAGTTTAGGGGGGGCCTACACTGAAGCTTTCTTT. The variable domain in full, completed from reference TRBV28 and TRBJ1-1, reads DVKVTQSSRYLVKRTGEKVFLECVQDMDHENMFWYRQDPGLGLRLIYFSYDVKMKEKGDIPEGYSVSREKKERFSLILESASTNQTSMYLCASSLGGAYTEAFFGQGTRLTVV.

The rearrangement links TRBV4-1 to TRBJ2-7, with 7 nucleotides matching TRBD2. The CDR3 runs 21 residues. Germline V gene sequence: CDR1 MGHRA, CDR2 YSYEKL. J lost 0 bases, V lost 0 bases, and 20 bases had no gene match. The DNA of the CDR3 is TGCGCCAGCAGCCAAGAAGGGCGTGGGGAGGGCCCGGGGCCACCCTCCTACGAGCAGTACTTC. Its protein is CASSQEGRGEGPGPPSYEQYF.

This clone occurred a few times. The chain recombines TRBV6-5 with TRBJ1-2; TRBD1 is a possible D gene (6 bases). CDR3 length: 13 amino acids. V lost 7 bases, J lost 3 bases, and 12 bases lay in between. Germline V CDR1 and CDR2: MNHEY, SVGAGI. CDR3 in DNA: TGTGCCAGCAAGGACAGCGGATACTATGGCTACACCTTC. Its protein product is CASKDSGYYGYTF.

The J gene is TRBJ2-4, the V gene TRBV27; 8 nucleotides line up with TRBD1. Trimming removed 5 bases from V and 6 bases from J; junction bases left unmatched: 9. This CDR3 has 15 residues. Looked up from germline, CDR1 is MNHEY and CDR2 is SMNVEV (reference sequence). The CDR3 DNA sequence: TGTGCCAGCAGTGACGGGACAGGAGAGCGAAACATTCAGTACTTC. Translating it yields CASSDGTGERNIQYF.

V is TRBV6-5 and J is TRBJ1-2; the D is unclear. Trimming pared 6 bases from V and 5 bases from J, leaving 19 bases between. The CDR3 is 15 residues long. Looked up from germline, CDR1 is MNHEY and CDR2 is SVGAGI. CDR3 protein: CASSRGPPLEYGYTF. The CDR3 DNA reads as TGTGCCAGCAGCCGCGGGCCGCCCTTGGAGTATGGCTACACCTTC.

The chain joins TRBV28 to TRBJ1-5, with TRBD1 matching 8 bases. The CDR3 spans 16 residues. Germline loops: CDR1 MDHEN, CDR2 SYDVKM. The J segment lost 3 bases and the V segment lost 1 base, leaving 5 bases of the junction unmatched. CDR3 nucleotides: TGTGCCAGCAGTTTATTACAGGGGGAGGACAATCAGCCCCAGCATTTT. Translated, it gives CASSLLQGEDNQPQHF.

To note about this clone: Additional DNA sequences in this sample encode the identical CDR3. The CDR3 bases are TGTGCCAGCAGCTCCGACAGGGTTGGTGGCTACACCTTC. This translates into CASSSDRVGGYTF. The chain uses TRBV7-2 and TRBJ1-2; 7 bases agree with TRBD1. The ends lost 4 bases at V and 7 bases at J; junction bases unmatched: 6. CDR1 is SGHTA and CDR2 is FQGNSA in the germline V gene. CDR3 size: 13 residues.

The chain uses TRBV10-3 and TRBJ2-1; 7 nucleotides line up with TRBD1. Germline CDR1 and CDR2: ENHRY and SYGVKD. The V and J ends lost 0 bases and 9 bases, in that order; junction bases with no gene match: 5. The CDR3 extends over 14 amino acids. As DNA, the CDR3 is TGTGCCATCAGTGAGTCCACAGGGGTCGCTGAGCAGTTCTTC. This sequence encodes CAISESTGVAEQFF.

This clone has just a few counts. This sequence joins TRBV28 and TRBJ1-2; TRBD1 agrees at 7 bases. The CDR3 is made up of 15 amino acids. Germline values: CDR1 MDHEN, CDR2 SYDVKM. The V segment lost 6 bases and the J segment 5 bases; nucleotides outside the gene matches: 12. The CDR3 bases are TGTGCCAGCAGGCCGGGACAGCCCCTGGGGTATGGCTACACCTTC. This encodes CASRPGQPLGYGYTF.

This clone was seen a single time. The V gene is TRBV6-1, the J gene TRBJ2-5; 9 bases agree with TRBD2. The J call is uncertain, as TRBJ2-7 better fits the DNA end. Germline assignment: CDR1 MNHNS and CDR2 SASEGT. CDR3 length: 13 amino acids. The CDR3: CASRISGSYEQYF. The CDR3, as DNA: TGTGCCAGCAGGATTAGCGGGAGCTACGAGCAGTACTTC.

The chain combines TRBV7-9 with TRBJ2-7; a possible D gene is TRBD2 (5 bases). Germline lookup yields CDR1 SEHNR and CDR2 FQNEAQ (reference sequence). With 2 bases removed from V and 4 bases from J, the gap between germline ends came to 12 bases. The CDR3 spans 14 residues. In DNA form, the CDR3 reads TGTGCCAGCAGCTTAAGTGCCGGCGGGTACGAGCAGTACTTC. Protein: CASSLSAGGYEQYF.

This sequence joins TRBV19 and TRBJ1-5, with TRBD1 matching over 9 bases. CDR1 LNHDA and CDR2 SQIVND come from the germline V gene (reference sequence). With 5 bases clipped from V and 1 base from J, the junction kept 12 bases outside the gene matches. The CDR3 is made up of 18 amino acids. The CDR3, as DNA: TGTGCCAGTAGTCGCCGAGAGGGACAGGGATCCAGCAATCAGCCCCAGCATTTT. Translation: CASSRREGQGSSNQPQHF. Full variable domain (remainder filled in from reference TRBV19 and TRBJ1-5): DGGITQSPKYLFRKEGQNVTLSCEQNLNHDAMYWYRQDPGQGLRLIYYSQIVNDFQKGDIAEGYSVSREKKESFPLTVTSAQKNPTAFYLCASSRREGQGSSNQPQHFGDGTRLSIL.

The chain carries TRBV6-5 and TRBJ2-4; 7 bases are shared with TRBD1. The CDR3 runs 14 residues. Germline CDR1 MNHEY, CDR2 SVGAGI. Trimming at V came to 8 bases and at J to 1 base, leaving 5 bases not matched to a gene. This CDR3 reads CASATGRAKNIQYF. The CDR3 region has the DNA TGTGCCAGCGCGACAGGGCGGGCCAAAAACATTCAGTACTTC.

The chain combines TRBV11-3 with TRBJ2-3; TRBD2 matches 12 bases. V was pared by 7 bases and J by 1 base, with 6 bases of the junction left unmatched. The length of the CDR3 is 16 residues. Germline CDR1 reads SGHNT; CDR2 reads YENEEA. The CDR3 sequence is CASTALAGGGTDTQYF. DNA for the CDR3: TGTGCCAGCACGGCTCTAGCGGGGGGGGGCACAGATACGCAGTATTTT.

As DNA, the CDR3 is TGTGCCAGCAGCTTACAGGTGAACACTGAAGCTTTCTTT. Translation: CASSLQVNTEAFF. The chain employs TRBV11-3 and TRBJ1-1; D remains unclear. CDR1 and CDR2 from the germline V gene are SGHNT and YENEEA. V was clipped by 2 bases and J by 0 bases, with 4 bases between them. The CDR3 is 13 residues long.

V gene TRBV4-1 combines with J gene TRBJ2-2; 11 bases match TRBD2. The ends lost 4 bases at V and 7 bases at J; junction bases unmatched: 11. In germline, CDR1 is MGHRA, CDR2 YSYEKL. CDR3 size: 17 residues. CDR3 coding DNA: TGCGCCAGCAGCCCCAGTCGACTAGCGGGATTGGGCGGGGAGCTGTTTTTT. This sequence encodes CASSPSRLAGLGGELFF.